This T cell receptor (beta chain) stems from a study of CD8+ T cells in alopecia areata. Study summary: C3H/HeJ donors aged roughly 6-12 months with spontaneous alopecia supplied skin grafted onto roughly 6-10-week-old female C3H/HeJ mice.

Study-level points and caveats: Relative to normal scalp, lesional scalp, especially alopecia totalis/universalis, showed higher clonality. Sharing of TCRs across patients appeared less clear than in mice, possibly for HLA-related reasons.

Sequencing templates came from extracted RNA that was reverse transcribed into cDNA. Assay used: immunoSEQ multiplex PCR; TCRdb lists only in-frame clones, some missing. The data show 2,000 or so clones, with none appearing a single time. Time point denoted: mouse skin 3 weeks after grafting. Grafted recipient mice had skin biopsied at grafting and 3 and 6 weeks later. This clone was counted between two and nine times. Its antigen remains unidentified. Any gene name here is a mouse gene name. The DNA ends 3 residues before the CDR3 does, and the rest of the CDR3 is filled in from the germline J gene. The junction had 2 bases not matched to a gene; V was cut back by 2 bases and J by 4 bases. Germline CDR1 reads KGHTA; CDR2 reads FRNEEI. The CDR3 contains 15 residues.

The rearrangement uses TRBV24 and TRBJ1-6, with 7 bases that match TRBD1. TRBJ1-6 carries the ORF label, with uncertain function. The specimen was skin, collected at week 3. The receptor's source is a C3H/HeJ mouse with alopecia areata. The strain's MHC type: H2-k. The part of the CDR3 DNA that was read is TGTGCCAGCAGTCTGCGACAGGGTTATAATTCGCCC. Its protein is CASSLRQGYNSP. In full, the CDR3 reads CASSLRQGYNSPLYF.